This is a list of T cell receptor beta chains from one sample in a study of T cell responses to AZD1222 COVID-19 vaccine. The protocol was immunoSEQ multiplex PCR, while the TCRdb copy is restricted to in-frame clones and leaves out a portion. The data hold 150,000 to 200,000 clones, with around 94% observed a single time. The material was peripheral blood, obtained 28 days after the second dose of the MenACWY control vaccine. Every receptor here comes from an adult who received the MenACWY meningococcal vaccine as a control. CDR3s leave out the opening cysteine and the closing phenylalanine or tryptophan. The D gene is left open where the match is weak. A clone size is listed for some rows: how often the clone was seen (once, few, many), or a class if it is expanded.

d_gene: TRBD2
j_gene: TRBJ2-1
abundance: NA
v_gene: TRBV7-3
CDR3aa: ASSPGLADNEQF

d_gene: TRBD1
j_gene: TRBJ1-5
abundance: NA
v_gene: TRBV28
CDR3aa: ASSTGQGVGQPQH

d_gene: NA
j_gene: TRBJ1-4
abundance: NA
v_gene: TRBV24-1
CDR3aa: ATSARADDNEKLF

d_gene: NA
j_gene: TRBJ2-2
abundance: NA
v_gene: TRBV11-2
CDR3aa: ASSWGSTGELF

d_gene: TRBD1
j_gene: TRBJ1-4
abundance: NA
v_gene: TRBV7-9
CDR3aa: ASSLSGTGDEKLF

d_gene: NA
j_gene: TRBJ1-2
abundance: NA
v_gene: TRBV3-1/TRBV3-2
CDR3aa: ASSQDGRGYGYT

d_gene: NA
j_gene: TRBJ1-3
abundance: NA
v_gene: TRBV11-3
CDR3aa: ASSPGTVLSGNTIY

d_gene: NA
j_gene: TRBJ1-1
abundance: NA
v_gene: TRBV7-9
CDR3aa: ASSYGGTEAF

d_gene: NA
j_gene: TRBJ1-2
abundance: NA
v_gene: TRBV20-1
CDR3aa: SASPNYGYT

d_gene: NA
j_gene: TRBJ1-4
abundance: NA
v_gene: TRBV9
CDR3aa: ASSATEEKLF

d_gene: TRBD1
j_gene: TRBJ1-1
abundance: NA
v_gene: TRBV19
CDR3aa: ASSIQGVNTEAF

d_gene: TRBD1
j_gene: TRBJ2-7
abundance: NA
v_gene: TRBV19
CDR3aa: ASRNRQGEY

d_gene: NA
j_gene: TRBJ1-1
abundance: once
v_gene: TRBV30
CDR3aa: AWSVGTWRGDGQAF

d_gene: NA
j_gene: TRBJ1-1
abundance: once
v_gene: TRBV4-3
CDR3aa: ASSQARGREAF

d_gene: NA
j_gene: TRBJ2-5
abundance: NA
v_gene: TRBV5-1
CDR3aa: ASSLPELQETQY

d_gene: NA
j_gene: TRBJ1-1
abundance: NA
v_gene: TRBV6-5
CDR3aa: AAGRAVFNTEAF

d_gene: TRBD2
j_gene: TRBJ2-7
abundance: once
v_gene: TRBV2
CDR3aa: ASRRTSGSLDEQY

d_gene: NA
j_gene: TRBJ2-3
abundance: once
v_gene: TRBV7-9
CDR3aa: ASSLADSRTDTQY

d_gene: TRBD2
j_gene: TRBJ2-1
abundance: NA
v_gene: TRBV13
CDR3aa: ASSAPSGHSYNEQF

d_gene: NA
j_gene: TRBJ2-2
abundance: NA
v_gene: TRBV7-2
CDR3aa: ASSLVGANTGELF

d_gene: NA
j_gene: TRBJ1-3
abundance: few
v_gene: TRBV29-1
CDR3aa: SVAETGSGNTIY

d_gene: NA
j_gene: TRBJ2-4
abundance: few
v_gene: TRBV28
CDR3aa: ASSRPGIQY

d_gene: NA
j_gene: TRBJ2-3
abundance: NA
v_gene: TRBV9
CDR3aa: ASSFGPDTDTQY

d_gene: NA
j_gene: TRBJ1-4
abundance: NA
v_gene: TRBV7-9
CDR3aa: ASSLEAGYDEKLF

d_gene: NA
j_gene: TRBJ2-1
abundance: once
v_gene: TRBV27
CDR3aa: ASTQTSGLSGRSYNEQF

d_gene: NA
j_gene: TRBJ1-1
abundance: NA
v_gene: TRBV28
CDR3aa: ATGGHAEAF

d_gene: TRBD2
j_gene: TRBJ2-2
abundance: NA
v_gene: TRBV5-1
CDR3aa: ASSLGTSGAGELF

d_gene: NA
j_gene: TRBJ1-3
abundance: NA
v_gene: TRBV3-1/TRBV3-2
CDR3aa: ASSQGGNTIY

d_gene: NA
j_gene: TRBJ1-2
abundance: NA
v_gene: TRBV6-5
CDR3aa: ATLPAGFLGYGYT

d_gene: NA
j_gene: TRBJ1-3
abundance: NA
v_gene: TRBV11-3
CDR3aa: ASSFRQAGNTIY

d_gene: NA
j_gene: TRBJ1-6
abundance: NA
v_gene: TRBV28
CDR3aa: ASSLLQGMDSPLH

d_gene: TRBD1
j_gene: TRBJ1-1
abundance: NA
v_gene: TRBV5-6
CDR3aa: ASSFIQGYTEAF

d_gene: TRBD1
j_gene: TRBJ1-6
abundance: hyperexpanded
v_gene: TRBV28
CDR3aa: ASRRTGGSPLH

d_gene: NA
j_gene: TRBJ2-3
abundance: once
v_gene: TRBV7-2
CDR3aa: ASSSGRARQTDTQY

d_gene: NA
j_gene: TRBJ1-1
abundance: NA
v_gene: TRBV11-2
CDR3aa: ASTWGRNTEAF

d_gene: NA
j_gene: TRBJ1-1
abundance: NA
v_gene: TRBV9
CDR3aa: ASSVVTGGTEAF

d_gene: NA
j_gene: TRBJ1-1
abundance: few
v_gene: TRBV6-6
CDR3aa: ASRRQEGTEAF

d_gene: NA
j_gene: TRBJ1-4
abundance: once
v_gene: TRBV6-5
CDR3aa: ASRPGENNEKLF

d_gene: TRBD1
j_gene: TRBJ2-2
abundance: NA
v_gene: TRBV10-3
CDR3aa: AISGGTANTGELF

d_gene: NA
j_gene: TRBJ2-5
abundance: NA
v_gene: TRBV15
CDR3aa: ATSRGVDGAGETQY

d_gene: TRBD2
j_gene: TRBJ2-2
abundance: NA
v_gene: TRBV11-3
CDR3aa: ASSSTSGRITGELF

d_gene: NA
j_gene: TRBJ2-1
abundance: NA
v_gene: TRBV11-3
CDR3aa: ASSPRSGIYNEQF

d_gene: NA
j_gene: TRBJ1-5
abundance: NA
v_gene: TRBV28
CDR3aa: ASRPVDARNQPQH

d_gene: TRBD1
j_gene: TRBJ1-6
abundance: NA
v_gene: TRBV14
CDR3aa: ASSHSTGGNSPLH

d_gene: TRBD1
j_gene: TRBJ2-4
abundance: few
v_gene: TRBV6-5
CDR3aa: ASSSGQGRNIQY